This T cell receptor beta chain derives from a study of Ad26.COV2.S vaccination and SARS-CoV-2 variants. Study at large: Doses of Ad26.COV2.S were injected into muscle once or twice, 56 days apart. General observations from the study: There was reportedly substantial breadth in spike-specific CD8+ and CD4+ T cell responses after vaccination.

CDR3 length: 14 residues. V lost 7 bases to trimming and J lost 4 bases, with 19 bases between them. Germline values: CDR1 SQVTM, CDR2 ANQGSEA. This clone was detected a few times. The antigen is unknown. Noted treatment: roughly 18 received Ad26.COV2.S at low or high dose, single or two shots; 5 received placebo; per-sample allocation not given. The study sampled participants on day 63 after the first vaccine or placebo injection. The assay was immunoSEQ multiplex PCR, and TCRdb's table has in-frame clones only and misses some. The sample includes about 350,000 clones, about 87% of them seen just once.

The source is a person aged 18 to 65 who received the Ad26.COV2.S COVID-19 vaccine or a placebo. J is TRBJ1-2 and V is TRBV29-1; D is unresolved. Sequencing used peripheral blood, obtained in a trial of Ad26.COV2.S vaccine versus placebo. The CDR3 DNA reads as TGCAGCGCCAATAGGGCAGCCACTACCTATGGCTACACCTTC. Its protein product is CSANRAATTYGYTF.